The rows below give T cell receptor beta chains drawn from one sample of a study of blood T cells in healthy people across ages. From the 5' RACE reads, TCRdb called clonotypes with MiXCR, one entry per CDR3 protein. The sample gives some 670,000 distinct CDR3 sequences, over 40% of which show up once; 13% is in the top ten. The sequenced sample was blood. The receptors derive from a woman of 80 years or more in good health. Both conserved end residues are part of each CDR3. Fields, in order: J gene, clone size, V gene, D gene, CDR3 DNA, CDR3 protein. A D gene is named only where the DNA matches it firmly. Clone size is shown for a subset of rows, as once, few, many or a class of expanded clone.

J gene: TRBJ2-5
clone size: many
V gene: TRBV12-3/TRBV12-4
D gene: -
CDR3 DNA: TGTGCCAGCAGTTTACCCCCCCAAGAGACCCAGTACTTC
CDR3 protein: CASSLPPQETQYF

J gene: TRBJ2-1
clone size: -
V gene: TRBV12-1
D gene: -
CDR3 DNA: TGTGCCAGCACCCCACGACAGGGCTCCTACAATGAGCAGTTCTTC
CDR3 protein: CASTPRQGSYNEQFF

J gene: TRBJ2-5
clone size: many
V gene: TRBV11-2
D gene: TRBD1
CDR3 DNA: TGTGCCAGCAGCTCTAGGGGGCGTTCACAAGAGACCCAGTACTTC
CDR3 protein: CASSSRGRSQETQYF

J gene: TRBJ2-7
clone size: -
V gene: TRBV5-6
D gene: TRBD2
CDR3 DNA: TGTGCCAGCAGCGGCCTAGCGGGCTTTGCCTACGAGCAGTACTTC
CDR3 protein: CASSGLAGFAYEQYF

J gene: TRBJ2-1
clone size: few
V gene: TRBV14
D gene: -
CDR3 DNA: TGTGCCAGCAGCCAAGGAAGACGGGGGTACAATGAGCAGTTCTTC
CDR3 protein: CASSQGRRGYNEQFF

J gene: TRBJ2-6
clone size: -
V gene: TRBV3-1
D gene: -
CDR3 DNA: TGTGCCAGCAGCCATTACGGACCGGAAGGGGCCAACGTCCTGACTTTC
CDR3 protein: CASSHYGPEGANVLTF

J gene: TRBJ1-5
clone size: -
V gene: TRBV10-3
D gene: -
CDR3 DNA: TGTGTCATCAGTGAGTTAGGGGTGGGGCAGCCCCAGCATTTT
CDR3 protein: CVISELGVGQPQHF

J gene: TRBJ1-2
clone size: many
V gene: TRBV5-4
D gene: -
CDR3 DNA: TGTGCCAGCACCTCCGTAACCCAGGGGCGGAATGGCTACACCTTC
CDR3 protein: CASTSVTQGRNGYTF

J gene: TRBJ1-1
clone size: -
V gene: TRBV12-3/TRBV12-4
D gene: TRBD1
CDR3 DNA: TGTGCCATCAGGAGAGTGAAAGGGGGCAACACTGAAGCTTTCTTT
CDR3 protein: CAIRRVKGGNTEAFF

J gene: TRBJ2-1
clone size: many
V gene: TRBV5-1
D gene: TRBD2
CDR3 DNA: TGCGCCAGCAGATTAGCGGGAGTACACAATGAGCAGTTCTTC
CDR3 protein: CASRLAGVHNEQFF

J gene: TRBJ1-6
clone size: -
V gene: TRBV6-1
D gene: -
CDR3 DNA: TGTGCCAGCAGTGAACATACGGGACATCATAATTCACCCCTCCACTTT
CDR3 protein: CASSEHTGHHNSPLHF

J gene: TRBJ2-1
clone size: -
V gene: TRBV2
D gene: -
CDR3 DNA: TGTGCCAGCAACGCCCCCTCCCTGCGCGAGCAGTTCTTC
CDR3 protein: CASNAPSLREQFF

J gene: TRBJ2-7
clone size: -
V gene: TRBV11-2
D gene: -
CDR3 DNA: TGTGCCAGCAGCTTAGCGGCGGGGATAAGCTCCTACGAGCAGTACTTC
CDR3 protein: CASSLAAGISSYEQYF

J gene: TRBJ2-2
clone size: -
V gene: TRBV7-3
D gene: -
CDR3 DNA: TGTGCCAGCAGGCAGACTGGGATAACCGGGGAGCTGTTTTTT
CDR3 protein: CASRQTGITGELFF

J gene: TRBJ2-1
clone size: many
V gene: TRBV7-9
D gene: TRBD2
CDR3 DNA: TGTGCCAGCAGCTTAGGGTTTAGCGGGGGGGCACTCGATGAGCAGTTCTTC
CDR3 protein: CASSLGFSGGALDEQFF

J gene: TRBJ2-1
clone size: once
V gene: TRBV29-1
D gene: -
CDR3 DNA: TGCAGCGTTGAACAGGGTCATGAGCAGTTCTTC
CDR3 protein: CSVEQGHEQFF

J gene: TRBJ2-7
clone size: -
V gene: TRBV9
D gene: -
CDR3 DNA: TGTGCCAGCAGTCTCTCGGCGGGGGAGCAGTACTTC
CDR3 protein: CASSLSAGEQYF

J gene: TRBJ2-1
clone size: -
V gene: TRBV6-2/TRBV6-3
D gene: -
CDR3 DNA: TGTGCCAGCAGCCCGCAGAGTTTAGGAGGGGAGTTCTTC
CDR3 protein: CASSPQSLGGEFF

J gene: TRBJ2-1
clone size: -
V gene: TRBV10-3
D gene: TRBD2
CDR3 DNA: TGTGCCATCAGAACCGGGACTAGCGGCTACAATGAGCAGTTCTTC
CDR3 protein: CAIRTGTSGYNEQFF

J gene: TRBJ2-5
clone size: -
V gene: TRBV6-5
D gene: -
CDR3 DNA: TGTGCCAGCAGTTACTCTACGCAGGGCCGTAAAGAGACCCAGTACTTC
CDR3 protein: CASSYSTQGRKETQYF

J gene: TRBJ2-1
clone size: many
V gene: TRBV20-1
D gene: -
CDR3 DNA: TGCAGTGCTAGACAGGGGTTGAGGAATGAGCAGTTCTTC
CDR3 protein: CSARQGLRNEQFF

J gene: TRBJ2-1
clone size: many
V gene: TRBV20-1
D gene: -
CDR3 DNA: TGCAGTGCCCCGGGCTGGGGCGATGAGCAGTTCTTC
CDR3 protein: CSAPGWGDEQFF

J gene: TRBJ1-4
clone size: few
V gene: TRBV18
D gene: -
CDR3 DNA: TGTGCCAGCTCACCACTGATCTACGAAAAACTGTTTTTT
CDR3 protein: CASSPLIYEKLFF

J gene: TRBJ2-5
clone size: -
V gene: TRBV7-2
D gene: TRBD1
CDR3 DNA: TGTGCCAGCAGCGTAGGGACAGGAGATATCCAGTACTTC
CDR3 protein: CASSVGTGDIQYF

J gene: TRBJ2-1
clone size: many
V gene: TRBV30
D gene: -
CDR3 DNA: TGTGCCTGGGGGGGGAACAGGGAGTTCTTC
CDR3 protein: CAWGGNREFF

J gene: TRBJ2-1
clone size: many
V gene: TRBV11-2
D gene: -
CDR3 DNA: TGTGCCAGCAGCTTGCGCGGGGGCCCCGCCAATGAGCAGTTCTTC
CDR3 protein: CASSLRGGPANEQFF

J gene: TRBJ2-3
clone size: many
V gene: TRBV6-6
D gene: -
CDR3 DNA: TGTGCCAGCAGTTACTCGGGCGGAATAACAGATACGCAGTATTTT
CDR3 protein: CASSYSGGITDTQYF

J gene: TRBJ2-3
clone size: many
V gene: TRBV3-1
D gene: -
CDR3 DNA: TGTGCCAGCAGCCAAGAGACTACCTACACAGATACGCAGTATTTT
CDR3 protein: CASSQETTYTDTQYF

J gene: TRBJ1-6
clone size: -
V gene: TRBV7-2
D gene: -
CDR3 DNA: TGTGCCAGCAGCTCATTTCCCGGTCCACCCCTCCACTTT
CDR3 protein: CASSSFPGPPLHF

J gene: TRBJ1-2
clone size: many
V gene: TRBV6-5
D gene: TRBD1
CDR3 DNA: TGTGCCAGCAGTGACCGGGACAGGTACACCTTC
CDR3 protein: CASSDRDRYTF

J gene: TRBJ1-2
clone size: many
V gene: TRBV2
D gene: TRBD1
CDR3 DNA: TGTGCCAGCCTGGGGACAGGGGGATATGGCTACACCTTC
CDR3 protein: CASLGTGGYGYTF

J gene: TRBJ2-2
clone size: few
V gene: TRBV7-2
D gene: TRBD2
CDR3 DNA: TGTGCCAGCAGCTTCGGACTAGCGGGGGGGTCGAACACCGGGGAGCTGTTTTTT
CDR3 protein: CASSFGLAGGSNTGELFF

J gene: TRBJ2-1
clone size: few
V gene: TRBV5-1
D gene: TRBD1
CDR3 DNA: TGCGCCAGCAGAACCGGGACAGCAAACAATGAGCAGTTCTTC
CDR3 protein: CASRTGTANNEQFF

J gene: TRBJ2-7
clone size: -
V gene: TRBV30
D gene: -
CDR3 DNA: TGTGCCTGGAGTGTAATGCTCCTCGAGCAGTACTTC
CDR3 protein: CAWSVMLLEQYF

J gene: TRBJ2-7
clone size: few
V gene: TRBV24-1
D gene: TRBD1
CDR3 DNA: TGTGCCACCAGTGGCGCCGGGACAGGGGCTTACGAGCAGTACTTC
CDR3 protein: CATSGAGTGAYEQYF

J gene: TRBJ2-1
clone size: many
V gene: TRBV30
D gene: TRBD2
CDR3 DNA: TGTGCCTGGAGTCCCGGACTAGCGGGTTACCAGTTCTTC
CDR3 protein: CAWSPGLAGYQFF

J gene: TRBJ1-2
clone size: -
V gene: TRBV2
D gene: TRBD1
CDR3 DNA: TGTGCCAGCTCTCCAACTGGGACAGGACTTTGGAATGGCTACACCTTC
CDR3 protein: CASSPTGTGLWNGYTF

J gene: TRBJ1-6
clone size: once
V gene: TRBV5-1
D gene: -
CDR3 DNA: TGCGCCAGCAGCATCCGGGACGCTACTAATAATTCACCCCTCCACTTT
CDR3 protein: CASSIRDATNNSPLHF

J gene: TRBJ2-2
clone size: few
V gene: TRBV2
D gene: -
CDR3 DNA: TGTGCCAGCAGTGCCCGGGACACCTACACCGGGGAGCTGTTTTTT
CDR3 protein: CASSARDTYTGELFF

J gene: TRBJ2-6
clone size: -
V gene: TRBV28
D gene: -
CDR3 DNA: TGTGCCAGCCGTAAACGGTCAGCAGGAGGGGCCAACGTCCTGACTTTC
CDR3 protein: CASRKRSAGGANVLTF

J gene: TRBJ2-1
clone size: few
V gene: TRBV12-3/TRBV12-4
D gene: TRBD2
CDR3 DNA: TGTGCCAGCAGTGTTAGCGGGAGTCTGCAGTTCTTC
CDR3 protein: CASSVSGSLQFF

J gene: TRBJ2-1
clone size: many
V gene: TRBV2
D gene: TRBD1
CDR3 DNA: TGTGCCAGCTCCCCGGGACAGGACTACAATGAGCAGTTCTTC
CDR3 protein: CASSPGQDYNEQFF

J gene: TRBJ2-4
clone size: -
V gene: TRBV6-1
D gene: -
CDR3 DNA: TGTGCCAGCAGTGAAGTTGGCGTAGGAGAGCAGTACTTC
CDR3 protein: CASSEVGVGEQYF

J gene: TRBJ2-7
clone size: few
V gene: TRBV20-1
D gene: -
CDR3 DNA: TGCAGTGCTAGCTCTTTTTACGAGCAGTACTTC
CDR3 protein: CSASSFYEQYF

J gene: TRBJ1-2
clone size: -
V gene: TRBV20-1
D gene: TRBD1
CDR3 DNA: TGCAGTGCTAGGCATACCGGGACAGGGGTCTCTAACTATGGCTACACCTTC
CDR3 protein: CSARHTGTGVSNYGYTF

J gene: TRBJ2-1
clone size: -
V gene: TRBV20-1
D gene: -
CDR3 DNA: TGCAGTGCTCCCATCCAGGGCAATGAGCAGTTCTTC
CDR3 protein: CSAPIQGNEQFF

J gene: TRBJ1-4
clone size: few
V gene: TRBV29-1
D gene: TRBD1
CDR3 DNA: TGCAGCGCACGTGCAGGGGGCGCGGAAAAACTGTTTTTT
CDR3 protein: CSARAGGAEKLFF